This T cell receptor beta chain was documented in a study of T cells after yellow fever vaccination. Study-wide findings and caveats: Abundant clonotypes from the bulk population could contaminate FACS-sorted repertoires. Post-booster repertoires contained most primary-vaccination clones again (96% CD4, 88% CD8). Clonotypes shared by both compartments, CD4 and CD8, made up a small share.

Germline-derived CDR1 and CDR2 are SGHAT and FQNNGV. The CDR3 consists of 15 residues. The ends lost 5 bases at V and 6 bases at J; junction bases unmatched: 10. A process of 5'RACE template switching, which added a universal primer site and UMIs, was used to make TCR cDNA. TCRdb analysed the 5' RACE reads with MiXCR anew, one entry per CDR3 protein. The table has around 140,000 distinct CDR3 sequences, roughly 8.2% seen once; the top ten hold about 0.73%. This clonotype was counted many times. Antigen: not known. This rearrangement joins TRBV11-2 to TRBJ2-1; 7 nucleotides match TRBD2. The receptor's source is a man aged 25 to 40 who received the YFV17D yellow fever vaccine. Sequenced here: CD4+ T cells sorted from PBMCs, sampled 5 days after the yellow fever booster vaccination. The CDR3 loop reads CASSPRQRGFNEQFF. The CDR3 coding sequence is TGTGCCAGCAGCCCCCGGCAGCGGGGCTTCAATGAGCAGTTCTTC.